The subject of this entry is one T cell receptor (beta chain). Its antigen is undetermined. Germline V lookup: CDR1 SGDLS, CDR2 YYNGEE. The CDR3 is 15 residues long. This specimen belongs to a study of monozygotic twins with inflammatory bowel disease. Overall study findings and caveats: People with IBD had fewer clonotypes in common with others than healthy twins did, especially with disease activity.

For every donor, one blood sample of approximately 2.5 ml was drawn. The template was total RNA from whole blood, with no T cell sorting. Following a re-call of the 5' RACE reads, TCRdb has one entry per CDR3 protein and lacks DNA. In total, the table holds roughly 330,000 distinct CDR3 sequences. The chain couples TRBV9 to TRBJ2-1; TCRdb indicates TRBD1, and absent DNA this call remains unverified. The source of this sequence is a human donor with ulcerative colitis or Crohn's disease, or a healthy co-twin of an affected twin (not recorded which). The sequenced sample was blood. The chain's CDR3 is CASSVAPGPYNEQFF.